This entry lists 6 T cell receptor beta chains sequenced from one sample in a study of patients and donors after allogeneic stem cell transplantation. TCRdb redid the calling of the RT-PCR reads with MiXCR, one entry per CDR3 protein. There are hundreds of thousands of distinct CDR3 sequences in the sample; more than 15% occur only once, and around 7.9% lies in the top ten. Source material: blood, either unsorted or a sorted T cell fraction (not recorded which). The source is a human donor who was either an allogeneic HSCT recipient or a stem cell or donor lymphocyte infusion donor (not recorded which). It is not recorded whose cells these are; they may come from a transplant donor.

This clonotype has only a few counts. The chain couples TRBV5-6 to TRBJ1-2; D remains unclear. From germline, CDR1 is SGHDT and CDR2 YYEEEE. This CDR3 comprises 15 residues. V lost 1 base and J lost 0, with 10 bases in between. This CDR3 is CASSLLRLTNYGYTF. In nucleotides, the CDR3 is TGTGCCAGCAGCTTGCTTCGGCTTACTAACTATGGCTACACCTTC.

This chain connects TRBV9 to TRBJ2-5; D possibly matches TRBD1 or TRBD2 (5 bases each). Trimming shortened V by 0 bases and J by 1 base, and 10 bases separated the two germline ends. The CDR3 loop spans 15 amino acids. Germline CDR1 reads SGDLS; CDR2 reads YYNGEE. CDR3 residues: CASSVEGRVQETQYF. The CDR3 region has the DNA TGTGCCAGCAGCGTAGAGGGGCGGGTCCAAGAGACCCAGTACTTC.

At least ten counts were recorded for this clonotype. The genes are TRBV12-3 or TRBV12-4 and TRBJ1-5, with D unresolved. The CDR3 extends over 13 amino acids. V was clipped by 3 bases and J by 6 bases, with 9 bases between them. In DNA, the CDR3 is TGTGCCAGCAGTTTGCCCGGGCGTCAGCCCCAGCATTTT. As protein: CASSLPGRQPQHF.

The chain joins TRBV9 to TRBJ2-1; D is possibly TRBD1 or TRBD2 (6 bases each). CDR3 length: 14 residues. V shed 0 bases and J shed 6 bases, with 10 bases lying between them. Germline CDR1 SGDLS, CDR2 YYNGEE. This CDR3 is CASSVVGGGNEQFF. For the CDR3, the DNA is TGTGCCAGCAGCGTAGTTGGAGGGGGCAATGAGCAGTTCTTC.

This clonotype was observed at least ten times. V and J are TRBV12-3 or TRBV12-4 and TRBJ1-2; D is uncertain. The CDR3 spans 11 residues. Trimming pared 4 bases from V and 4 bases from J, leaving 4 bases between. The CDR3 nucleotides are TGTGCCAGCAGTTCCTCCTATGGCTACACCTTC. It codes for CASSSSYGYTF.

The V call is TRBV12-3 or TRBV12-4, the J call TRBJ1-6; a possible D gene is TRBD1 (5 bases). This CDR3 has 14 amino acids. Trimming took off 6 bases at V and 10 bases at J, with 16 bases between the two ends. The CDR3 loop is CASSTDSGTSPLHF. As DNA, the CDR3 is TGTGCCAGCAGCACCGACAGTGGAACATCACCCCTCCACTTT.